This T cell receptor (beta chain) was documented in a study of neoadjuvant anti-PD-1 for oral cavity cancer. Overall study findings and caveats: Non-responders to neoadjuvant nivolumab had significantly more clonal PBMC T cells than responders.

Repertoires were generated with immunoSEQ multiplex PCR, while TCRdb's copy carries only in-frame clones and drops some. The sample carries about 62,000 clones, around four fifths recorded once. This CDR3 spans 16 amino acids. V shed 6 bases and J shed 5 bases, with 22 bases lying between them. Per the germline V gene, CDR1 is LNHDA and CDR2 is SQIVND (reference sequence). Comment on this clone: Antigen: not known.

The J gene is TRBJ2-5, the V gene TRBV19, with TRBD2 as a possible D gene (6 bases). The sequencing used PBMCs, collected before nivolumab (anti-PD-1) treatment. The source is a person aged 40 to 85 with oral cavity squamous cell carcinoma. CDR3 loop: CASSLPAQGGVETQYF. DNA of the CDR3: TGTGCCAGTAGCCTCCCGGCCCAGGGAGGTGTGGAGACCCAGTACTTC.